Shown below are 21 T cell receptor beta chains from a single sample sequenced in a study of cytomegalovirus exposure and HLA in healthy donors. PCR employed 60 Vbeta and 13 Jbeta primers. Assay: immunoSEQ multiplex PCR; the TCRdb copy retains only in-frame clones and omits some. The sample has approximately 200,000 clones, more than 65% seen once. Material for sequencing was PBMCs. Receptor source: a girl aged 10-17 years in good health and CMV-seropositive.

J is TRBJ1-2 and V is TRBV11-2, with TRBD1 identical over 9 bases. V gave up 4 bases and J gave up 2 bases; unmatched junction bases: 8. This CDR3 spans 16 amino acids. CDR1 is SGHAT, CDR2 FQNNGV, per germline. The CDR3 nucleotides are TGTGCCAGCAGCTCCAGACCGGGACAGGGAAACTATGGCTACACCTTC. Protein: CASSSRPGQGNYGYTF.

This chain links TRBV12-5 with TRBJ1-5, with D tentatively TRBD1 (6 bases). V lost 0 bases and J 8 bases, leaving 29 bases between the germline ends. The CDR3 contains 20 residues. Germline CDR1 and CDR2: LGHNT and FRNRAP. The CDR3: CASGLVRSGRGGIDEEPQHF. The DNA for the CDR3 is TGTGCTAGTGGTTTGGTAAGGTCGGGGAGGGGGGGCATTGATGAGGAGCCCCAGCATTTT. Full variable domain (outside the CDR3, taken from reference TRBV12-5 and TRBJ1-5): DARVTQTPRHKVTEMGQEVTMRCQPILGHNTVFWYRQTMMQGLELLAYFRNRAPLDDSGMPKDRFSAEMPDATLATLKIQPSEPRDSAVYFCASGLVRSGRGGIDEEPQHFGDGTRLSIL.

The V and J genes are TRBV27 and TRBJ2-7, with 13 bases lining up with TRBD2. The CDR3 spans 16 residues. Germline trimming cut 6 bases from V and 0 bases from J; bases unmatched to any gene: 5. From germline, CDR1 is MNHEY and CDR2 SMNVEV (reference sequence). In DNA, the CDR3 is TGTGCCAGCAGCCGGACTAGCGGGGGTTACTCCTACGAGCAGTACTTC. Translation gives CASSRTSGGYSYEQYF.

Written as DNA, the CDR3 is TGTGCCAGCAGCGGAAACGTGGGGCTCAGCTCCTATAATTCACCCCTCCACTTT. This codes for CASSGNVGLSSYNSPLHF. The chain combines TRBV11-3 with TRBJ1-6, with D maybe TRBD1 (5 bases). V was shortened by 5 bases and J by 0 bases, with 17 bases between the two germline ends. The CDR3 runs to 18 residues. From germline, CDR1 is SGHNT and CDR2 YENEEA.

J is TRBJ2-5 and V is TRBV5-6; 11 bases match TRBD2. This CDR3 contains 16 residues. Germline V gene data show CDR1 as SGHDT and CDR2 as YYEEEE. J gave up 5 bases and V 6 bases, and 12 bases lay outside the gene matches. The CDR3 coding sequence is TGTGCCAGCACCCCCCGTGGGGTAGCGGGGGGGGAGACCCAGTACTTC. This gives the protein CASTPRGVAGGETQYF.

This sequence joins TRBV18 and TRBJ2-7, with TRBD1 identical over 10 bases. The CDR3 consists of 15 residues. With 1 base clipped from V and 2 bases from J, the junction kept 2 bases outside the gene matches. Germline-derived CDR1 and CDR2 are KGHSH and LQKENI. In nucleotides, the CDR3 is TGTGCCAGCTCACCACAGGGACAGGGGACCTACGAGCAGTACTTC. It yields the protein CASSPQGQGTYEQYF.

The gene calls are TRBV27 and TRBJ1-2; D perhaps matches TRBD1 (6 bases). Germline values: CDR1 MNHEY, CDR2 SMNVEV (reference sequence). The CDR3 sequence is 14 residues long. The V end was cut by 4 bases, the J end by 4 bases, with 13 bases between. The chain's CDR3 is CASSSSGQTYGYTF. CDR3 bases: TGTGCCAGCAGTTCCTCGGGACAAACCTATGGCTACACCTTC.

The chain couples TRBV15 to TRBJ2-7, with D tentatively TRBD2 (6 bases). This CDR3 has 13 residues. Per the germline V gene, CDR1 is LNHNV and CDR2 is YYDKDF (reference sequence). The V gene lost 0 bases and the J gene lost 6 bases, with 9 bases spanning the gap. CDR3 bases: TGTGCCACCAGCAGAGATAGGGAGGCCGAGCAGTACTTC. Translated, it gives CATSRDREAEQYF.

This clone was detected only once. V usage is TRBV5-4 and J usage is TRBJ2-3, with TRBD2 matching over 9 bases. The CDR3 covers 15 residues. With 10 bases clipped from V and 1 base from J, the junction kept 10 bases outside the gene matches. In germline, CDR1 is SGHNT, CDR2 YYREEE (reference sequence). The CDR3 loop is CAGQDSGGRTDTQYF. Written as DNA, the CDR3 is TGTGCCGGACAAGATAGCGGGGGTCGCACAGATACGCAGTATTTT.

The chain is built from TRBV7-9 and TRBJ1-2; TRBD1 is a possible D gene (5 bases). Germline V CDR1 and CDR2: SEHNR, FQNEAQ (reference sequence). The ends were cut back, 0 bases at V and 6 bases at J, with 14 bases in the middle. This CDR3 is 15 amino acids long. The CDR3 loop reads CASSLAQGLVNGYTF. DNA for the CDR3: TGTGCCAGCAGCTTAGCGCAGGGTTTAGTCAATGGCTACACCTTC.

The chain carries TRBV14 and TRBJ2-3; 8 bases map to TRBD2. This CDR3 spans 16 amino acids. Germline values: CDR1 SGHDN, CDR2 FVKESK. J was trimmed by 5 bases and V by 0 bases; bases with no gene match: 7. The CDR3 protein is CASSQDIQRGIDTQYF. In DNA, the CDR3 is TGTGCCAGCAGCCAAGATATACAGCGGGGGATAGATACGCAGTATTTT.

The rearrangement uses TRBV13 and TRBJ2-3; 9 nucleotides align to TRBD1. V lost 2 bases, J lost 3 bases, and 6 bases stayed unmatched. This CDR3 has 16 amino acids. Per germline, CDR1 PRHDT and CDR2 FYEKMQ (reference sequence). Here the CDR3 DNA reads TGTGCCAGCAGCTTACGGACAGGGGTGGAAACAGATACGCAGTATTTT. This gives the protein CASSLRTGVETDTQYF. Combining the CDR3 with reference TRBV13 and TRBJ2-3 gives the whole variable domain AAGVIQSPRHLIKEKRETATLKCYPIPRHDTVYWYQQGPGQDPQFLISFYEKMQSDKGSIPDRFSAQQFSDYHSELNMSSLELGDSALYFCASSLRTGVETDTQYFGPGTRLTVL.

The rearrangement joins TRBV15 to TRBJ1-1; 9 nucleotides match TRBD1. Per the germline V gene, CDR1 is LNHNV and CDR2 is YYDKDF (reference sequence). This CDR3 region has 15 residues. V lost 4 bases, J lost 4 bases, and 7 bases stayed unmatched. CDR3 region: CATSKSGTGFTEAFF. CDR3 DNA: TGTGCCACCAGCAAATCCGGGACAGGGTTCACTGAAGCTTTCTTT.

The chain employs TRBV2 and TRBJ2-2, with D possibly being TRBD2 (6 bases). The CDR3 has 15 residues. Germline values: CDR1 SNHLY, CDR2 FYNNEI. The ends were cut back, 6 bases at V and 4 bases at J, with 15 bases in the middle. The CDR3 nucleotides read TGTGCCAGCAGCGCTTGGGACTCACCCACCGGGGAGCTGTTTTTT. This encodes CASSAWDSPTGELFF.

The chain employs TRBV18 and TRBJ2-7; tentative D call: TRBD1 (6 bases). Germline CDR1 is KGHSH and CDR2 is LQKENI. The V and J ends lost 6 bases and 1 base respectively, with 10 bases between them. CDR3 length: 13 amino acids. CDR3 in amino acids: CASSATGSYEQYF. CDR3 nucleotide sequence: TGTGCCAGCTCCGCTACAGGGTCCTACGAGCAGTACTTC.

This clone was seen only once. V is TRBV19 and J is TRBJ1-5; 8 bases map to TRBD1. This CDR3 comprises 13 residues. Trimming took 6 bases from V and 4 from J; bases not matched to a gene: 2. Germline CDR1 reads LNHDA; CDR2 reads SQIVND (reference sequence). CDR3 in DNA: TGTGCCAGTAGCCGACAGGGGAATCAGCCCCAGCATTTT. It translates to CASSRQGNQPQHF. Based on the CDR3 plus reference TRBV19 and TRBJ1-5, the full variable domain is DGGITQSPKYLFRKEGQNVTLSCEQNLNHDAMYWYRQDPGQGLRLIYYSQIVNDFQKGDIAEGYSVSREKKESFPLTVTSAQKNPTAFYLCASSRQGNQPQHFGDGTRLSIL.

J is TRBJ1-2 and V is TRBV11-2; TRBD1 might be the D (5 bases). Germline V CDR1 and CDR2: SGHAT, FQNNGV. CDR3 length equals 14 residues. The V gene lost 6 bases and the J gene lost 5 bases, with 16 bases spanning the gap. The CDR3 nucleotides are TGTGCCAGCAGTGTTACTGGGGGGGTTTATGGCTACACCTTC. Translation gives CASSVTGGVYGYTF.

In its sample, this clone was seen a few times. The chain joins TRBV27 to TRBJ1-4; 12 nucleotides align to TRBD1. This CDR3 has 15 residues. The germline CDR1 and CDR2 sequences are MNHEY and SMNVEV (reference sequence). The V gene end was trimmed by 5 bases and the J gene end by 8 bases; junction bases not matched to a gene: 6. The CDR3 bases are TGTGCCAGCAGTCTGACCGGGACAGGGGGCGAAAAACTGTTTTTT. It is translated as CASSLTGTGGEKLFF. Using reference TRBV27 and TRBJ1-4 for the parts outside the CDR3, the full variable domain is EAQVTQNPRYLITVTGKKLTVTCSQNMNHEYMSWYRQDPGLGLRQIYYSMNVEVTDKGDVPEGYKVSRKEKRNFPLILESPSPNQTSLYFCASSLTGTGGEKLFFGSGTQLSVL.

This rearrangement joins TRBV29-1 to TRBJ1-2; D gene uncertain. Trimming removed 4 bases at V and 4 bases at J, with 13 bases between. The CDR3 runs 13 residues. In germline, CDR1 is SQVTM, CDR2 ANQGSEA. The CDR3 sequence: CSVGRVSGYGYTF. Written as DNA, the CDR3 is TGCAGCGTTGGGAGGGTCAGTGGCTATGGCTACACCTTC.

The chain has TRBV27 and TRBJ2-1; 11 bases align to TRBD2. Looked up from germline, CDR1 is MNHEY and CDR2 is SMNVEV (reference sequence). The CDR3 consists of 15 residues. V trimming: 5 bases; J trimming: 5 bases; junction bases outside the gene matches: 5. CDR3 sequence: CASSPGTSGHNEQFF. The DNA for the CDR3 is TGTGCCAGCAGTCCCGGGACTAGCGGCCACAATGAGCAGTTCTTC.

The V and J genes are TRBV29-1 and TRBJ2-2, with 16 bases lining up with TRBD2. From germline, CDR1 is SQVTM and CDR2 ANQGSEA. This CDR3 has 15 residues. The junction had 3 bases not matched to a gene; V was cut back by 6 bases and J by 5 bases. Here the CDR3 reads CSVGLAGGHTGELFF. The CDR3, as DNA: TGCAGCGTGGGACTAGCGGGGGGGCATACCGGGGAGCTGTTTTTT.